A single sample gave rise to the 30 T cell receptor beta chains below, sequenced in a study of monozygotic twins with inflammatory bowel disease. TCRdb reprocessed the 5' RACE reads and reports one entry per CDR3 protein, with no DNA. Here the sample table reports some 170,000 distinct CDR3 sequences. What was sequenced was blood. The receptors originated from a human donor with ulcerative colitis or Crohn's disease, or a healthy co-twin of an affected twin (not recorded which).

CDR3 amino acids: CATSTSYRDGYTF. The V and J genes are TRBV15 and TRBJ1-2; TCRdb's D gene call, TRBD1, goes unchecked for lack of DNA. The CDR3 totals 13 residues. Germline values: CDR1 LNHNV, CDR2 YYDKDF (reference sequence).

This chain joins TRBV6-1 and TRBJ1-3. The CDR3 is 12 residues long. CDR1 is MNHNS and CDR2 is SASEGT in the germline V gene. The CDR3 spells CASSGGRVSIYF.

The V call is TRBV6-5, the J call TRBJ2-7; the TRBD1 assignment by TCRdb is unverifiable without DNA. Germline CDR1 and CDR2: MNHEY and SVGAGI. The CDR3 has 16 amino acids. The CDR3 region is CASSYFAGQGPYEQYF.

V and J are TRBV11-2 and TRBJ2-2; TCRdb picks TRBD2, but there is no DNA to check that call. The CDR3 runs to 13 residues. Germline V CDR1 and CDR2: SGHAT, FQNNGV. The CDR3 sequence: CASGSGNTGELFF.

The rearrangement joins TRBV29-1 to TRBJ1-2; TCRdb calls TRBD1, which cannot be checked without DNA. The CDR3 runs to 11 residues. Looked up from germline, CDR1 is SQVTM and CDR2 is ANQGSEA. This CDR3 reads CSGGGSYGYTF.

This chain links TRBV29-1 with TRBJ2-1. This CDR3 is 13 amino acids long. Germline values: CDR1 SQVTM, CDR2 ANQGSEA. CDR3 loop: CSVGIARFDEQFF.

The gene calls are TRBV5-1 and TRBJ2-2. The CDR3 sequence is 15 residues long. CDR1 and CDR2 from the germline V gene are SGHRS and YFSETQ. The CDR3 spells CASSLGGANTGELFF. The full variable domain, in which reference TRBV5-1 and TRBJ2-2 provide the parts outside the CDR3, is KAGVTQTPRYLIKTRGQQVTLSCSPISGHRSVSWYQQTPGQGLQFLFEYFSETQRNKGNFPGRFSGRQFSNSRSEMNVSTLELGDSALYLCASSLGGANTGELFFGEGSRLTVL.

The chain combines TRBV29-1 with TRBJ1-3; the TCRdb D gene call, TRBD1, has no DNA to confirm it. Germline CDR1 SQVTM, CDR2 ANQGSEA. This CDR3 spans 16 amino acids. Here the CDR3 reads CSVEDPGRVSGNTIYF.

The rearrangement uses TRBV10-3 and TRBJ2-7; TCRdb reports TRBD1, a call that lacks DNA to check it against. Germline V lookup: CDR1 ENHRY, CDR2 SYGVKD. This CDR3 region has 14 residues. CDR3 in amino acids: CAIRRDKSSYEQYF.

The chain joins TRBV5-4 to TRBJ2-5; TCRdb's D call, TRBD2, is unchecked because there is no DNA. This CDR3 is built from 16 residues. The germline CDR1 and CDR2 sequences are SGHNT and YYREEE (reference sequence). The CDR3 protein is CASSLEERGYQETQYF.

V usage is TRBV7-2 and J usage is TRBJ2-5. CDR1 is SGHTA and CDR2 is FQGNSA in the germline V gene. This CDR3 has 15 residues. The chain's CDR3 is CASSSTGRFRETQYF.

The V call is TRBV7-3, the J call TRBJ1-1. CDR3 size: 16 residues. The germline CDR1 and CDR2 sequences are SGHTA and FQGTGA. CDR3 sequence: CASSLETGGRATEAFF.

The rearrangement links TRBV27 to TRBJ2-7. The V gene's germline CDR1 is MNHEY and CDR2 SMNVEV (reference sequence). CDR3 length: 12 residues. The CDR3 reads CASRPRVGEQYF.

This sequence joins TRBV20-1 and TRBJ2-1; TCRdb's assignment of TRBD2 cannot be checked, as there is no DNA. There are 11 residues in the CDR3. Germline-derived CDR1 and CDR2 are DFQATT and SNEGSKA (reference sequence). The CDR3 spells CSASGRNEQFF.

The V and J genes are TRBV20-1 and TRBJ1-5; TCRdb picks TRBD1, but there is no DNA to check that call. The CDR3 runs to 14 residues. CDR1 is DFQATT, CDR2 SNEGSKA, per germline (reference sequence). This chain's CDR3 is CSATTGGPNQPQHF.

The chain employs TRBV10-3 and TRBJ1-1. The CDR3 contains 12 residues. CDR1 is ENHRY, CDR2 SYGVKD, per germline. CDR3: CATMPQMAEAFF.

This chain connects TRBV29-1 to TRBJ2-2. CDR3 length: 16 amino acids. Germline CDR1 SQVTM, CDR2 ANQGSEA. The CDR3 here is CSVKAYPRTGTGELFF.

The chain's CDR3 is CASSYRAGYEQYF. The chain combines TRBV12-3 or TRBV12-4 with TRBJ2-7; TCRdb's D call, TRBD1, is unchecked because there is no DNA. The CDR3 runs 13 residues.

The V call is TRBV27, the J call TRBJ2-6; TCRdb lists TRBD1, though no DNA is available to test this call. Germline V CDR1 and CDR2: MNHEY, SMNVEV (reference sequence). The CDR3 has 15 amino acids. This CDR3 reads CASSLTGTGANVLTF.

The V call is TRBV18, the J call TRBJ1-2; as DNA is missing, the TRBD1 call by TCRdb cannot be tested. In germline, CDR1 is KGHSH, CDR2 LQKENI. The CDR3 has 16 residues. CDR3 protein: CASSPPRGPLNYGYTF.

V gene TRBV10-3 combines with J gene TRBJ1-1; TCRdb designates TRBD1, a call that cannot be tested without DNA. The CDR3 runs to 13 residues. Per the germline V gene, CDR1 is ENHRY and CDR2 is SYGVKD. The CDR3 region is CAISPPGGTEAFF.

The CDR3 protein is CASSLKQGANTGELFF. This sequence joins TRBV5-1 and TRBJ2-2; with no DNA, the TCRdb D assignment of TRBD1 cannot be verified. The CDR3 extends over 16 amino acids. Germline CDR1 and CDR2: SGHRS and YFSETQ. The variable domain in full, completed from reference TRBV5-1 and TRBJ2-2, reads KAGVTQTPRYLIKTRGQQVTLSCSPISGHRSVSWYQQTPGQGLQFLFEYFSETQRNKGNFPGRFSGRQFSNSRSEMNVSTLELGDSALYLCASSLKQGANTGELFFGEGSRLTVL.

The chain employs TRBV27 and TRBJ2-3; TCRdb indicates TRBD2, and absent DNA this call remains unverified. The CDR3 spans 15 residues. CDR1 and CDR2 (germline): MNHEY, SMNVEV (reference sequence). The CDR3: CASSWGLGLADTQYF.

This CDR3 is CASSLERMATDTQYF. V and J are TRBV5-8 and TRBJ2-3. CDR3 length: 15 amino acids. In germline, CDR1 is SGHTS, CDR2 YDEGEE.

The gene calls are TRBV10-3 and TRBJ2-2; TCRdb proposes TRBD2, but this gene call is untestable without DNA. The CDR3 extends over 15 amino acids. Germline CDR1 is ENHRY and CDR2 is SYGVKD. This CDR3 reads CAISEAGGRSGELFF.

CDR3 protein: CATSDSSAGELFF. J is TRBJ2-2 and V is TRBV24-1; as DNA is missing, the TRBD2 call by TCRdb cannot be tested. Germline lookup yields CDR1 KGHDR and CDR2 SFDVKD. The CDR3 is 13 residues long.

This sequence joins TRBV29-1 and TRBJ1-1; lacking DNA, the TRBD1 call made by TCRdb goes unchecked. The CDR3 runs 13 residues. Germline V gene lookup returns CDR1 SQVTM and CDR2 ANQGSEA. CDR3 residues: CSGVQGMNTEAFF. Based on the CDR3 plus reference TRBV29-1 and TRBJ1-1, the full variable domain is SAVISQKPSRDICQRGTSLTIQCQVDSQVTMMFWYRQQPGQSLTLIATANQGSEATYESGFVIDKFPISRPNLTFSTLTVSNMSPEDSSIYLCSGVQGMNTEAFFGQGTRLTVV.

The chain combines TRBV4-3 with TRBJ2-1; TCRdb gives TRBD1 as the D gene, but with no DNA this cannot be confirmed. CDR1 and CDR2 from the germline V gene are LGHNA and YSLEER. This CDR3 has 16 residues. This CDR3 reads CASSQDQGAGYNEQFF.

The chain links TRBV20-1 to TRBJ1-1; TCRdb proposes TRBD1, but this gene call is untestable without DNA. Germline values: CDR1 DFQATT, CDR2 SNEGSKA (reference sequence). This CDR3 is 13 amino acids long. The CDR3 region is CSAETGRNTEAFF.

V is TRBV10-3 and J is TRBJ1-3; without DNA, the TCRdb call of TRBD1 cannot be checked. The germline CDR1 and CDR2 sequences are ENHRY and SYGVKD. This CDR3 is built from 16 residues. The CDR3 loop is CAITGTGGAEGNTIYF.